These 2 T cell receptor beta chains were sequenced from one sample in a study of T cell responses to AZD1222 COVID-19 vaccine. TCRdb's copy holds only in-frame clones and misses some; the assay was immunoSEQ multiplex PCR. The sample comprises about 130,000 clones, about 85% of which are singletons, and 4.4% rests with the top ten. Sequenced here: peripheral blood, sampled on day 0 of AZD1222 vaccination. Receptor source: an adult in good health.

The chain joins TRBV6-2 or TRBV6-3 to TRBJ2-7; 7 nucleotides align to TRBD1. V shed 4 bases, J shed 2 bases, and the junction held 5 bases outside the gene matches. The CDR3 contains 14 residues. The germline CDR1 and CDR2 sequences are MNHEY and SVGEGT. CDR3 nucleotides: TGTGCCAGCAGTTCGAGGGGACAGACCTACGAGCAGTACTTC. Its protein is CASSSRGQTYEQYF.

V gene TRBV30 combines with J gene TRBJ2-7; 13 bases are a match to TRBD2. This CDR3 has 13 amino acids. V lost 4 bases, J lost 9 bases, and 6 bases stayed unmatched. CDR1 and CDR2 (germline): GTSNPN, SVGIG (reference sequence). CDR3 residues: CAWTGTSGAVQYF. The CDR3 DNA sequence: TGTGCCTGGACCGGGACTAGCGGGGCGGTGCAGTACTTC.